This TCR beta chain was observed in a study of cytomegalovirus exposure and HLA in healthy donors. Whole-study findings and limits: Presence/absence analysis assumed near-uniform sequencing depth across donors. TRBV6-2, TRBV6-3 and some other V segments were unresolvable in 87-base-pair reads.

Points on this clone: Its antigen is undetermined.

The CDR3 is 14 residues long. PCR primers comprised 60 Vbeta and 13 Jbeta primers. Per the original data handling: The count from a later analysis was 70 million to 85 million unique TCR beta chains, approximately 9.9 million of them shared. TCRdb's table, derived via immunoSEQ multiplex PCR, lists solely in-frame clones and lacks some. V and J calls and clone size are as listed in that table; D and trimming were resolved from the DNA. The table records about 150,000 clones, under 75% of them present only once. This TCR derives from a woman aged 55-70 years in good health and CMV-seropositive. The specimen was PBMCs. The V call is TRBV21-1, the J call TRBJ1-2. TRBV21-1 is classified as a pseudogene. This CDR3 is CASSKAGGYYGYTF. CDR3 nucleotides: TGTGCCAGCAGCAAAGCTGGAGGGTACTATGGCTACACCTTC.